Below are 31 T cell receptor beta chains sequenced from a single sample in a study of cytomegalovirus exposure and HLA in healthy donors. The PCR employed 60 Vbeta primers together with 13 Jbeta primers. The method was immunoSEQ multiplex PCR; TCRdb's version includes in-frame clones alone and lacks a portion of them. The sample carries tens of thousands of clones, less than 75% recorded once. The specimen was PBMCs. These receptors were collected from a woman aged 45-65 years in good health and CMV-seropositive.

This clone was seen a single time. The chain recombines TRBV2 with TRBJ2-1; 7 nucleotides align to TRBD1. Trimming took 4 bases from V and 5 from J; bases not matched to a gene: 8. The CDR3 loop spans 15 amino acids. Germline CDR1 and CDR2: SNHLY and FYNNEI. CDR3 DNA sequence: TGTGCCAGCAGTGTTCAAGGACAGGTAGACAATGAGCAGTTCTTC. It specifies CASSVQGQVDNEQFF.

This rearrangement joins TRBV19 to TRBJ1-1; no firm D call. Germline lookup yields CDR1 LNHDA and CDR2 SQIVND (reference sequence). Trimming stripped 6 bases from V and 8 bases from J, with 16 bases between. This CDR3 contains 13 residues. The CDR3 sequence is CASSLGPGLEAFF. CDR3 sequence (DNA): TGTGCCAGTAGCCTGGGTCCGGGTTTGGAAGCTTTCTTT.

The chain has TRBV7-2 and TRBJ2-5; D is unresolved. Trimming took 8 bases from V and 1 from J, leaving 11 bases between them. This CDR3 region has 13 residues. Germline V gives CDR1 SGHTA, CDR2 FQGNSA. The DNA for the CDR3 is TGTGCCAGCCATTCAGGAATCCAAGAGACCCAGTACTTC. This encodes CASHSGIQETQYF.

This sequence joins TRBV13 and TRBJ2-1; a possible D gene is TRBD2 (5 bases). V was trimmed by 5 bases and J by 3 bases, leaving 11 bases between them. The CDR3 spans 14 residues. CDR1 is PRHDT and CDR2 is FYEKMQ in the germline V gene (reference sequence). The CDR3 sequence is CASSHKTSYNEQFF. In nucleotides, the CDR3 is TGTGCCAGCAGCCACAAAACTAGCTACAATGAGCAGTTCTTC.

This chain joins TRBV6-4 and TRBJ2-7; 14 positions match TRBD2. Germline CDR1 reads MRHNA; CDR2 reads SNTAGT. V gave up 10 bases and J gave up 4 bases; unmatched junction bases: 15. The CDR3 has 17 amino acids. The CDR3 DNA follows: TGTGCCACCTCTTGGACTAGCGGGAGGATAGGGGCTTACGAGCAGTACTTC. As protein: CATSWTSGRIGAYEQYF.

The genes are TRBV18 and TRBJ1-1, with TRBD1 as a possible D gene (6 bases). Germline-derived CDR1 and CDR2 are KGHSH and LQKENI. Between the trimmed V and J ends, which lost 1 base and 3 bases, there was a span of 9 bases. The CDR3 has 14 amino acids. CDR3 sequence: CASSPRGQDTEAFF. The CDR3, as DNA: TGTGCCAGCTCACCACGGGGGCAGGACACTGAAGCTTTCTTT.

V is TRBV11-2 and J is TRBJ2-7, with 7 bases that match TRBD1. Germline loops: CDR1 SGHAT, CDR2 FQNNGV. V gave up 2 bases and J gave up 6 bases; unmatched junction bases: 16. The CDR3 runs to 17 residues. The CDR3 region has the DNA TGTGCCAGCAGCTTAAGGCCCCCGCGGACAGGATCACCCGAGCAGTACTTC. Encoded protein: CASSLRPPRTGSPEQYF.

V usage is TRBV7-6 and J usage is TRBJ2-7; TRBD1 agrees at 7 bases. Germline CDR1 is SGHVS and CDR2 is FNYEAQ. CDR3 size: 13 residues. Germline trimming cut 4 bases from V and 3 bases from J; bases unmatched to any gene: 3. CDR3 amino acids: CASSSWDSYEQYF. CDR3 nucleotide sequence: TGTGCCAGCAGCTCCTGGGACAGCTACGAGCAGTACTTC.

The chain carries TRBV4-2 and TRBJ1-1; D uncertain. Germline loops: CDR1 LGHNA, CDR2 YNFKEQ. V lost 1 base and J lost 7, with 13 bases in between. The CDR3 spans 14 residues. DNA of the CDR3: TGTGCCAGCAGCCAAGGCTTTGAGGGAATTGAAGCTTTCTTT. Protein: CASSQGFEGIEAFF.

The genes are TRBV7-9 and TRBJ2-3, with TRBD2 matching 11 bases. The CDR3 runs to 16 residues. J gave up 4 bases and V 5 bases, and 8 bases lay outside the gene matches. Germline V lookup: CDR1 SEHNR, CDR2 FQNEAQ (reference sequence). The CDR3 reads CASSTIAGGDADTQYF. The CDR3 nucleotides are TGTGCCAGCAGCACAATAGCGGGAGGGGACGCAGATACGCAGTATTTT. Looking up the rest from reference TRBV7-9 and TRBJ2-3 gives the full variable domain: DTGVSQNPRHKITKRGQNVTFRCDPISEHNRLYWYRQTLGQGPEFLTYFQNEAQLEKSRLLSDRFSAERPKGSFSTLEIQRTEQGDSAMYLCASSTIAGGDADTQYFGPGTRLTVL.

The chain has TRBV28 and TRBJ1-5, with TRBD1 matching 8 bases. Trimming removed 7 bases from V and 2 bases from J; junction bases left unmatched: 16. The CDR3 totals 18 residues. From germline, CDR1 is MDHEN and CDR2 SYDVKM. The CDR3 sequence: CASTERGQGAWGNQPQHF. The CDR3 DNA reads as TGTGCCAGCACCGAGAGGGGCCAGGGGGCCTGGGGCAATCAGCCCCAGCATTTT.

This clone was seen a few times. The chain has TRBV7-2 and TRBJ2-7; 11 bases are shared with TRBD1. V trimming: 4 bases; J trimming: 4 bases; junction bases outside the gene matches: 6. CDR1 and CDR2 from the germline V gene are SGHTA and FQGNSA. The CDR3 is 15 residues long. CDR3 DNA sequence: TGTGCCAGCAGCTCTACCGGGACAGGGGGATACGAGCAGTACTTC. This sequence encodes CASSSTGTGGYEQYF. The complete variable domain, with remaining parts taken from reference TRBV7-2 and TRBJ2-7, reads GAGVSQSPSNKVTEKGKDVELRCDPISGHTALYWYRQSLGQGLEFLIYFQGNSAPDKSGLPSDRFSAERTGGSVSTLTIQRTQQEDSAVYLCASSSTGTGGYEQYFGPGTRLTVT.

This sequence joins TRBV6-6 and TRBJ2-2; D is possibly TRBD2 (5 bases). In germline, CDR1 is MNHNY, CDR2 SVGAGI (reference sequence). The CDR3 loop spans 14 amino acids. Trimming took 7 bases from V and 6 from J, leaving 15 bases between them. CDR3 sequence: CASTQRASSGELFF. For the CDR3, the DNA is TGTGCCAGCACCCAAAGGGCTAGCTCCGGGGAGCTGTTTTTT.

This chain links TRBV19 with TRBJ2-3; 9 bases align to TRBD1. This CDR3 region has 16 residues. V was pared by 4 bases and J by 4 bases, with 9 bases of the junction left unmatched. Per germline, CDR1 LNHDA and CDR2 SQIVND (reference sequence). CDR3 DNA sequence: TGTGCCAGTAGTACCGGGGACAGGGTCGTCTCAGATACGCAGTATTTT. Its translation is CASSTGDRVVSDTQYF.

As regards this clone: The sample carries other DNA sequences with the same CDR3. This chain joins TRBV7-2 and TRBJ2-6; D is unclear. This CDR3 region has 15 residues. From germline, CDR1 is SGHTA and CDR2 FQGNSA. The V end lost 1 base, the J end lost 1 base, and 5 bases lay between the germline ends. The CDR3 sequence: CASSLGGSGANVLTF. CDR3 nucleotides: TGTGCCAGCAGCTTAGGAGGTTCTGGGGCCAACGTCCTGACTTTC.

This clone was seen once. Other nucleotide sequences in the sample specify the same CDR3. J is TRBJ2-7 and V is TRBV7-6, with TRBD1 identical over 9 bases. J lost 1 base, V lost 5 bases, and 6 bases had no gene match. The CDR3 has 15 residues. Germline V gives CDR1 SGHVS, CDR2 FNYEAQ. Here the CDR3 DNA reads TGTGCCAGCAGCCCGGGACAGGGCCCTTCCTACGAGCAGTACTTC. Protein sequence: CASSPGQGPSYEQYF.

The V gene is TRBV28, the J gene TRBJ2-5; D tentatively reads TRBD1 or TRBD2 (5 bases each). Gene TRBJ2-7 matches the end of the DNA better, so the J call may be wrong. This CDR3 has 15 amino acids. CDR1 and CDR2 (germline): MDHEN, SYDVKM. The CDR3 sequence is CASSLAAGGSYEQYF. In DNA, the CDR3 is TGTGCCAGCAGTTTAGCAGCTGGGGGCTCCTACGAGCAGTACTTC.

CDR3 sequence: CATSREGQGKKLFF. The DNA for the CDR3 is TGTGCCACCAGCAGGGAAGGACAGGGAAAAAAACTGTTTTTT. This chain links TRBV15 with TRBJ1-4; 8 bases align to TRBD1. V lost 3 bases to trimming and J lost 9 bases; unmatched junction nucleotides: 6. The CDR3 spans 14 residues. Germline assignment: CDR1 LNHNV and CDR2 YYDKDF (reference sequence).

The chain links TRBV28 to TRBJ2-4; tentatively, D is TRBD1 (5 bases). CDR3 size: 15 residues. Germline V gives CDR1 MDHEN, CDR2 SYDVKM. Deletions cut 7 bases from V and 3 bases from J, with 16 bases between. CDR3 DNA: TGTGCCAGCACTCGAAGGGGTGTCGGCAAAAACATTCAGTACTTC. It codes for CASTRRGVGKNIQYF.

The CDR3 nucleotides are TGTGCCAGCAGCTTAAGAACTAGCGGGGGGAGGTCCTACGAGCAGTACTTC. Amino acids: CASSLRTSGGRSYEQYF. The chain uses TRBV7-6 and TRBJ2-7, with TRBD2 identical over 12 bases. This CDR3 is 17 amino acids long. Germline values: CDR1 SGHVS, CDR2 FNYEAQ. The ends lost 2 bases at V and 1 base at J; junction bases unmatched: 6.

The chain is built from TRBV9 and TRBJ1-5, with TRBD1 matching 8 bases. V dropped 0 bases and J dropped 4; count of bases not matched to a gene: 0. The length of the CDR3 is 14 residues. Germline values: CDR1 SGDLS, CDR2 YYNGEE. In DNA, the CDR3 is TGTGCCAGCAGCGTAGGGACAGGGAATCAGCCCCAGCATTTT. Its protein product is CASSVGTGNQPQHF.

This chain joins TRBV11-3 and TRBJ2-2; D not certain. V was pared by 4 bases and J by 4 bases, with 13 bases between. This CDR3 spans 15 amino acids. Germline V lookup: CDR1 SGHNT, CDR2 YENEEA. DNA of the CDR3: TGTGCCAGCAGCTCAAATCTAATCTCCACCGGGGAGCTGTTTTTT. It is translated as CASSSNLISTGELFF.

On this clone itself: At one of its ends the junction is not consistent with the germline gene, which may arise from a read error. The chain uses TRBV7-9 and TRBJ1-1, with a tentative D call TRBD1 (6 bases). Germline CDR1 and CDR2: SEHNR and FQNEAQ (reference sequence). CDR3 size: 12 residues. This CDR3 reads CSSSLEGGGAFF. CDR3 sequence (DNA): TGTTCCAGCAGCTTAGAAGGGGGGGGAGCTTTCTTT.

CDR3 in amino acids: CASSPGGGKDSTEAFF. In DNA, the CDR3 is TGTGCCAGCAGCCCTGGTGGCGGAAAGGATAGCACTGAAGCTTTCTTT. This chain connects TRBV7-2 to TRBJ1-1; D call uncertain. V lost 5 bases to trimming and J lost 4 bases, with 20 bases between them. The CDR3 is 16 amino acids. Germline CDR1 is SGHTA and CDR2 is FQGNSA.

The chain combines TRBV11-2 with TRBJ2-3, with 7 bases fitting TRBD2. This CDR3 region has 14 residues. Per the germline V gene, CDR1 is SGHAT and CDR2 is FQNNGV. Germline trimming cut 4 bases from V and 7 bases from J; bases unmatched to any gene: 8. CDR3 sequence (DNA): TGTGCCAGCAGCTCGACTAGCCAGCTATATACGCAGTATTTT. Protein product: CASSSTSQLYTQYF.

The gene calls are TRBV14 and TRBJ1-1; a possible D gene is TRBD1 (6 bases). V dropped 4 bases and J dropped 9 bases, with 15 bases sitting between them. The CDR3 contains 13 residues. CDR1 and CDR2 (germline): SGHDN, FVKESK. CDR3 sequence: CASSPQGPLKAFF. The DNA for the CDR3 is TGTGCCAGCAGCCCACAGGGACCCTTGAAAGCTTTCTTT. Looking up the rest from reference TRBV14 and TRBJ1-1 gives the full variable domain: EAGVTQFPSHSVIEKGQTVTLRCDPISGHDNLYWYRRVMGKEIKFLLHFVKESKQDESGMPNNRFLAERTGGTYSTLKVQPAELEDSGVYFCASSPQGPLKAFFGQGTRLTVV.

The CDR3: CASSFEGVTADYTGELFF. The CDR3, as DNA: TGTGCCAGCAGCTTTGAGGGCGTGACCGCCGATTACACCGGGGAGCTGTTTTTT. The rearrangement links TRBV11-3 to TRBJ2-2, with D perhaps TRBD2 (5 bases). Germline V lookup: CDR1 SGHNT, CDR2 YENEEA. CDR3 size: 18 residues. Between the trimmed V and J ends, which lost 3 bases and 3 bases, there was a span of 20 bases.

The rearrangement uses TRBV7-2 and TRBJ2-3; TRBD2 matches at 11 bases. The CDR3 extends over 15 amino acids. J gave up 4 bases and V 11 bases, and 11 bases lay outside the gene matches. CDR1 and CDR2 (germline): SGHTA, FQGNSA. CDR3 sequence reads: CAGQAELAGADTQYF. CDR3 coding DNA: TGTGCCGGACAGGCTGAACTAGCGGGAGCAGATACGCAGTATTTT. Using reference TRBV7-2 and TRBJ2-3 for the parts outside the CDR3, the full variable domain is GAGVSQSPSNKVTEKGKDVELRCDPISGHTALYWYRQSLGQGLEFLIYFQGNSAPDKSGLPSDRFSAERTGGSVSTLTIQRTQQEDSAVYLCAGQAELAGADTQYFGPGTRLTVL.

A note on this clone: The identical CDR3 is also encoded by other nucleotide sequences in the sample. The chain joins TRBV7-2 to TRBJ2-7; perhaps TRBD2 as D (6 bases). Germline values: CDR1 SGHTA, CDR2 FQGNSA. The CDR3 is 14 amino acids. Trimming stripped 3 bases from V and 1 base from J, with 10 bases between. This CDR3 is CASSLGLSSYEQYF. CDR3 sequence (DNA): TGTGCCAGCAGCTTGGGACTCAGTTCCTACGAGCAGTACTTC.

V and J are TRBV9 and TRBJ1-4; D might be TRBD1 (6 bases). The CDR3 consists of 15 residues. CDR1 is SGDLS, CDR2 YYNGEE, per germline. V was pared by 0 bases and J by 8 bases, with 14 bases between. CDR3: CASSVAESRGEKLFF. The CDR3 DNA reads TGTGCCAGCAGCGTAGCGGAGTCAAGGGGGGAAAAACTGTTTTTT.

CDR3 nucleotide sequence: TGTGCCAGCAGTTTAAGTAAGGGGGCGAGGGTCACCGGGGAGCTGTTTTTT. Protein: CASSLSKGARVTGELFF. The J gene is TRBJ2-2, the V gene TRBV28; 7 positions agree with TRBD1. The CDR3 spans 17 residues. V lost 2 bases, J lost 4 bases, and 10 bases stayed unmatched. Germline loops: CDR1 MDHEN, CDR2 SYDVKM.